This T cell receptor (beta chain) emerged from a study of tumor and adjacent non-tumor tissue in lung cancer (dated by TCRdb to the late 2010s). About the investigation overall: Of the cohort, around 12 patients had adenocarcinoma, 2 had squamous cell carcinoma and 1 had small cell lung cancer. The approximately 15 enrolled patients, of whom some 10 were men and 5 were women, were aged roughly 30 to 80 years and were diagnosed with TNM stage I to III disease. A total of some 130,000,000 productive TCRbeta reads were generated by sequencing, corresponding to an average of about 4.17 million reads per sample. Bulk TCRbeta repertoires were compared between lung tumor tissue and matched distant non-tumor lung tissue obtained from more than 12 lung cancer patients. TCRbeta CDR3 sequencing was performed on under 35 paired specimens, with one tumor sample and one normal lung sample collected per patient. Results the study describes overall, beyond this receptor: TCR diversity (inverse Simpson) was significantly higher in tumor than in normal lung tissue (around 450 vs 160, P = 0.0075, Mann-Whitney U test). Because peripheral blood was not sequenced, the blood TCRbeta repertoires of the lung cancer patients in the study went unexamined. Neither the sequencing platform nor unique molecular identifiers are named or mentioned anywhere in the methods. The cohort had only around 14 patients, and the authors noted that larger samples and more detailed clinical data are needed. In normal lung, the top 100 clones accounted for a significantly larger cumulative share of the repertoire than in tumor tissue. TCR diversity was significantly higher in younger patients, and higher tumor TCR diversity was associated with shorter overall and disease-free survival.

RNA was extracted from bulk unsorted tissue and checked for quality with a NanoDrop ND-1000 and an Agilent 2100. All donors had newly diagnosed lung cancer, had not received prior chemotherapy, and were admitted for thoracic surgery in China between August and November 2014. Patients who had received previous radiotherapy or chemotherapy, or who had another concurrent cancer, were excluded from the study. Pieces of surgical tissue measuring roughly 1-2.2 cm3 were kept in RNAlater solution and held at -80 degrees C until needed. The library came from multiplex PCR. The sequencer was an Illumina HiSeq 2500. TCRbeta libraries were built by three rounds of nested PCR using primers (Table S4), following protocols modified from ARM-PCR. Before sequencing, PCR products in the 200-500 bp range were cut out of the gel and cleaned up using the QIAquick gel extraction kit. Per the authors' processing: Reads were cleaned with Trimmomatic, merged with FLASH into complete CDR3 sequences, and assigned to V(D)J germline segments with MiTCR. Clonal diversity was calculated as the inverse Simpson's index using VDJtools. Productive reads were defined as in-frame sequences without a premature stop codon. TCRdb took the public reads, trimmed them with fastp at Q25, ran MiXCR for clone calling and kept in-frame beta chains. Rows with one shared CDR3 protein collapse into an entry with the most common genes and DNA. TCRdb, not the original authors, processed these V and J calls. The sample contains some 93,000 distinct CDR3 sequences, approximately 70% of them found a single time. The ten top clones hold around 17% of the sample.

There are many counts of this clonotype. It lacks a known antigen. Base-call qualities are not available, and no considerably larger clone is one nucleotide away. V loses 3 bases, J loses 7 bases, and the germline ends lie 6 bases apart. CDR1 and CDR2, per the germline V gene (reference sequence), are SEHNR and FQNEAQ. Counted from cysteine to phenylalanine, this CDR3 has 12 amino acids. CDR3 DNA is the only sequence kept; it has 36 bases, read in frame from the first base. This chain is built from TRBV7-9 and TRBJ2-2; a confident D gene designation cannot be given. This receptor was obtained from a man in his 60s with non-small cell lung cancer. The sample was lung tumor tissue. Here the CDR3 is given as CASSLQDGELFF. Here is the DNA: TGTGCCAGCAGCTTGCAGGACGGGGAGCTGTTTTTT.